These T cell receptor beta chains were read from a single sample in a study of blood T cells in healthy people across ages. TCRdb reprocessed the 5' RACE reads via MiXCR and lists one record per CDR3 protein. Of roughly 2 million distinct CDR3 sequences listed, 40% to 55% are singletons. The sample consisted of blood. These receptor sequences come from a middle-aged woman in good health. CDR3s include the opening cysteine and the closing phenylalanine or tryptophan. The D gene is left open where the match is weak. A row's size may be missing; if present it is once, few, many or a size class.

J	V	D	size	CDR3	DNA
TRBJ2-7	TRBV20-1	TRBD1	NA	CSAEGQGIYEQYF	TGCAGTGCCGAGGGACAGGGGATTTACGAGCAGTACTTC
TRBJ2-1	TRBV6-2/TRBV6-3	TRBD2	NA	CASSEAGGLDAQFF	TGTGCCAGCAGTGAAGCGGGGGGGCTTGATGCGCAGTTCTTC
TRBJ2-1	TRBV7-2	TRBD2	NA	CASSLIRAGGLNGQFF	TGTGCCAGCAGCTTAATCCGAGCGGGGGGGCTCAATGGGCAGTTCTTC
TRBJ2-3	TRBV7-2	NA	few	CASSLKVWGDTQYF	TGTGCCAGCAGCTTAAAGGTGTGGGGCGATACGCAGTATTTT
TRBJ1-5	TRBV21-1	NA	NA	CASSKEGKDSKNLSNQPQHF	TGTGCCAGCAGCAAGGAGGGAAAGGACAGCAAGAATCTTAGCAATCAGCCCCAGCATTTT
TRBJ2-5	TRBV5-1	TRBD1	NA	CASSLGPQGAGETQYF	TGCGCCAGCAGCTTGGGCCCGCAGGGGGCAGGAGAGACCCAGTACTTC
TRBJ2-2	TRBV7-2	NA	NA	CASSYLRVPPNTGELFF	TGTGCCAGCAGCTACCTCAGGGTCCCCCCGAACACCGGGGAGCTGTTTTTT
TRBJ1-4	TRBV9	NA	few	CASSGLDQVTTNEKLFF	TGTGCCAGCAGCGGATTGGATCAGGTGACAACTAATGAAAAACTGTTTTTT
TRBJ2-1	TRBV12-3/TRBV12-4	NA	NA	CASSFNRVVSEQFF	TGTGCCAGCAGTTTTAACAGGGTGGTTTCTGAGCAGTTCTTC
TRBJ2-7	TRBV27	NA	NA	CASSNLGGGGNEQYF	TGTGCCAGCAGTAACCTTGGCGGGGGCGGGAATGAGCAGTACTTC
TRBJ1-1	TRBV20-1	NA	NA	CSARKRTRANTEAFF	TGCAGTGCTAGGAAGAGGACTAGGGCGAACACTGAAGCTTTCTTT
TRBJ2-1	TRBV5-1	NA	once	CASSLEGSSYKEQFF	TGCGCCAGCAGCTTGGAGGGATCTTCTTACAAGGAGCAGTTCTTC
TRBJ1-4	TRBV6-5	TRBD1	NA	CASRGTGTGEEKLFF	TGTGCCAGCAGAGGAACTGGGACAGGGGAGGAAAAACTGTTTTTT
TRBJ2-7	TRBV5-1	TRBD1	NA	CASSTGQGNSYEQYF	TGCGCCAGCAGCACGGGACAGGGGAACTCCTACGAGCAGTACTTC
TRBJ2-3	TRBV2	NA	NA	CASSGTLAQDTQYF	TGTGCCAGCAGTGGGACACTAGCTCAAGATACGCAGTATTTT